A single sample is the source of the 9 T cell receptor beta chains below, sequenced in a study of control samples from healthy donors and cancer patients. This table comes from immunoSEQ multiplex PCR, and its TCRdb copy is limited to in-frame clones, with some not included. Here the sample spans tens of thousands of clones, roughly 90% being singletons. Sample: PBMCs. These TCRs come from a woman aged 55-69 years with head and neck cancer.

A single count supports this clone. The J gene is TRBJ2-1, the V gene TRBV19, with TRBD2 identical over 8 bases. The germline V gene has CDR1 LNHDA and CDR2 SQIVND (reference sequence). This CDR3 spans 16 amino acids. After removal of 4 bases from V and 5 bases from J, the junction contained 10 bases not matched to a gene. The CDR3 loop reads CASSTLAGKKDNEQFF. For the CDR3, the DNA is TGTGCCAGTAGTACGTTAGCGGGAAAAAAAGACAATGAGCAGTTCTTC.

The gene calls are TRBV2 and TRBJ2-7; 9 bases map to TRBD2. The trim removed 5 bases at V and 2 bases at J, leaving 4 bases unmatched. In germline, CDR1 is SNHLY, CDR2 FYNNEI. The CDR3 contains 14 residues. The CDR3 region has the DNA TGTGCCAGCAGTAGTAGCGGGAGTCCCTACGAGCAGTACTTC. This translates into CASSSSGSPYEQYF.

V is TRBV7-2 and J is TRBJ2-1; the match to TRBD2 covers 9 bases. Germline CDR1 reads SGHTA; CDR2 reads FQGNSA. V shed 3 bases and J 9 bases; nucleotides not matched to a gene: 9. The length of the CDR3 is 15 residues. CDR3 sequence: CASSFGLATAVEQFF. The CDR3 coding sequence is TGTGCCAGCAGCTTCGGACTAGCGACGGCAGTTGAGCAGTTCTTC.

The genes are TRBV4-3 and TRBJ2-3, with D maybe TRBD2 (6 bases). V shed 0 bases and J shed 3 bases, with 10 bases lying between them. This CDR3 comprises 15 residues. Germline lookup yields CDR1 LGHNA and CDR2 YSLEER. The CDR3 sequence is CASSQDAGGTDTQYF. CDR3 coding DNA: TGCGCCAGCAGCCAAGATGCCGGAGGGACAGATACGCAGTATTTT.

The J gene is TRBJ2-1, the V gene TRBV7-9; 11 bases fit TRBD2. J lost 3 bases, V lost 4 bases, and 2 bases had no gene match. CDR1 SEHNR and CDR2 FQNEAQ come from the germline V gene (reference sequence). The CDR3 extends over 15 amino acids. The CDR3 spells CASSSTSGIYNEQFF. CDR3 in DNA: TGTGCCAGCAGCTCGACTAGCGGGATCTACAATGAGCAGTTCTTC.

V gene TRBV19 combines with J gene TRBJ2-5; the D gene could be TRBD1 or TRBD2 (6 bases each). Germline lookup yields CDR1 LNHDA and CDR2 SQIVND (reference sequence). This CDR3 is 16 amino acids long. Trimming took off 4 bases at V and 1 base at J, with 16 bases between the two ends. The CDR3 DNA reads TGTGCCAGTAGTACCCAGACGGGGGCAATCCAAGAGACCCAGTACTTC. Amino acids: CASSTQTGAIQETQYF.

The V gene is TRBV9, the J gene TRBJ1-1; TRBD1 is a possible D gene (5 bases). The CDR3 extends over 15 amino acids. In germline, CDR1 is SGDLS, CDR2 YYNGEE. V lost 0 bases, J lost 0 bases, and 9 bases lay in between. CDR3 amino acids: CASSVDSGVNTEAFF. For the CDR3, the DNA is TGTGCCAGCAGCGTAGATTCGGGGGTGAACACTGAAGCTTTCTTT.

The rearrangement links TRBV15 to TRBJ2-5, with no clear D. From germline, CDR1 is LNHNV and CDR2 YYDKDF (reference sequence). V was clipped by 0 bases and J by 4 bases, with 12 bases between them. The CDR3 is 15 residues long. This CDR3 is CATSRDIDTVETQYF. CDR3 DNA: TGTGCCACCAGCAGAGATATAGATACGGTAGAGACCCAGTACTTC.

The chain carries TRBV5-1 and TRBJ1-2; 8 nucleotides agree with TRBD1. This CDR3 is built from 14 residues. Germline CDR1 reads SGHRS; CDR2 reads YFSETQ. V dropped 1 base and J dropped 7; count of bases not matched to a gene: 6. The CDR3 DNA reads TGCGCCAGCAGCTTGACCCAGGGGGCAGGTGGCTACACCTTC. Translating gives CASSLTQGAGGYTF.